Listed below are T cell receptor beta chains from one sample, sequenced in a study of CD8 T cells in Susac syndrome. TCRdb called the immunoSEQ multiplex PCR reads again in MiXCR, with one record for every CDR3 protein. The sample contains approximately 150,000 distinct CDR3 sequences, over 85% of which appear only once. Source material: CD4+ T cells from PBMCs. The receptor source for this set is a human donor with multiple sclerosis. Each CDR3 is given without its conserved first and last residue. A D gene is named only where the DNA matches it firmly.

D gene	J gene	V gene	CDR3 protein
NA	TRBJ2-2	TRBV7-9	ASSDVPTGELF
TRBD1	TRBJ1-5	TRBV6-1	ASLDREGQPQH
NA	TRBJ2-7	TRBV15	ATSRDRGGRVYEQY
NA	TRBJ1-1	TRBV20-1	SARRDNTEAF
NA	TRBJ2-4	TRBV10-3	AISEGGEPKNIQY
NA	TRBJ1-6	TRBV5-1	ASRRFQGLDSPLH
TRBD1	TRBJ2-6	TRBV11-1	ASSRDRGGSGANVLT
NA	TRBJ2-3	TRBV27	ASSRWGSTDTQY
TRBD1	TRBJ2-5	TRBV19	ASSGGGTGGRETQY
NA	TRBJ2-7	TRBV5-1	ASSLGLGGGAYEQY
NA	TRBJ1-5	TRBV9	ASRPNRNQPQH
NA	TRBJ1-2	TRBV6-2/TRBV6-3	ASSTSSPNAGYGYT
NA	TRBJ1-2	TRBV30	ACWDRPNYGYT
NA	TRBJ2-3	TRBV7-2	ASSFTRTASQDTQY
TRBD2	TRBJ2-3	TRBV20-1	SARDPRLAVLTDTQY
TRBD2	TRBJ2-1	TRBV15	ATSSSAIAGGYNEQF
TRBD2	TRBJ2-7	TRBV6-5	ASSSQRGSYEQY
NA	TRBJ1-4	TRBV4-1	ASSQTPFPLTNEKLF
TRBD2	TRBJ2-7	TRBV6-2/TRBV6-3	ASIRTSPYEQY
NA	TRBJ1-4	TRBV7-9	ASSLVGYEKLF
TRBD1	TRBJ2-7	TRBV3-1	ASSRPGTGFDEQY
NA	TRBJ1-1	TRBV28	ASTLRWGPLMNTEAF
TRBD1	TRBJ1-2	TRBV28	ASSAQGPYGYT
TRBD1	TRBJ2-1	TRBV5-1	ASSLGQGKNHEQF
NA	TRBJ1-1	TRBV4-1	ASSQDKFGGVSTEAF
NA	TRBJ1-1	TRBV6-5	ASSYSGGLDTEAF
TRBD2	TRBJ2-3	TRBV2	ASSEMRGVVAGASTDTQY
TRBD1	TRBJ2-7	TRBV18	ASSSAGQGGEQY
TRBD1	TRBJ2-7	TRBV27	ASSTRQGSRQY
TRBD1	TRBJ2-7	TRBV12-3/TRBV12-4	ASSLSTGLSEQY
NA	TRBJ1-6	TRBV7-2	ASSSSIRGRVLFGSPLH
NA	TRBJ2-1	TRBV6-1	ASSEAGQSMV
TRBD1	TRBJ1-1	TRBV5-4	ASSSDPGQTHTEAF
TRBD1	TRBJ2-5	TRBV19	ASSGTDQETQY
NA	TRBJ1-1	TRBV20-1	SARDLLVGTEAF
NA	TRBJ1-6	TRBV4-2	ASSQEPRDSPLH
NA	TRBJ2-5	TRBV2	ASLVLSQETQY
NA	TRBJ1-2	TRBV7-2	ASSLASGGQVAGYT
TRBD1	TRBJ1-3	TRBV23-1	ASSHPEGAASSGNTIY
NA	TRBJ2-3	TRBV7-2	ASSPREFSTDTQY
NA	TRBJ1-2	TRBV5-4	ASSTRDGGYT
NA	TRBJ2-7	TRBV14	ASSREMGIYEQY
NA	TRBJ1-2	TRBV18	ASSPPTGYGYT
TRBD1	TRBJ1-2	TRBV19	ASLPGQSSYGYT
TRBD1	TRBJ1-1	TRBV2	ASLRDRGNTEAF
NA	TRBJ2-5	TRBV7-2	ASSLGYLAFQETQY
NA	TRBJ2-1	TRBV7-2	ASSLGTSPNEQF
TRBD2	TRBJ2-7	TRBV20-1	SARPGTSGYEQY